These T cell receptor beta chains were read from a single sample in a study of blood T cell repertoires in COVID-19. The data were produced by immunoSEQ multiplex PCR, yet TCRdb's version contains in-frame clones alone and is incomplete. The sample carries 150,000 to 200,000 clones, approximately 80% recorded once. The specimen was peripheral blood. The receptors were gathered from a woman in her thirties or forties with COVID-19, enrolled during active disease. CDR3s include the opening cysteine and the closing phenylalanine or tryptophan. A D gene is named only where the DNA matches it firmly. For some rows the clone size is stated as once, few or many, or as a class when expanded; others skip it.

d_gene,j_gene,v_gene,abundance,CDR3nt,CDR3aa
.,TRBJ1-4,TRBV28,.,TGTGCCAGCAGGAGATCCACCCTTCCAGGTCTGCGGGCTGAAAAACTGTTTTTT,CASRRSTLPGLRAEKLFF
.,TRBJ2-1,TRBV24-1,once,TGTGCCACCAGTGATCCCCCCTCTAACCATGAGCAGTTCTTC,CATSDPPSNHEQFF
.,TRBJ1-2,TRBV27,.,TGTGCCAGCAGTTCTTCCCGCGGGACTAACTATGGCTACACCTTC,CASSSSRGTNYGYTF
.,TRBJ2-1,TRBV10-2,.,TGCGCCAGCAGTGAGTCGACTATGGGGGACTGGGGGCAGTTCTTC,CASSESTMGDWGQFF
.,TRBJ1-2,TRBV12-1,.,TGTGCCAGCAGCCTCCGGGACAGAAACTATGGCTACACCTTC,CASSLRDRNYGYTF
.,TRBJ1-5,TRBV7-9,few,TGTGCCAGCAGCTTACAGTCCTTCAATCAGCCCCAGCATTTT,CASSLQSFNQPQHF
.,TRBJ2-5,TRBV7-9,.,TGTGCCAGCAGCCGGGGGGCAGGGGAGACCCAGTACTTC,CASSRGAGETQYF
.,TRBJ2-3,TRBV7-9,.,TGTGCCAGCAGTTCCGCCGGCAGGGCAGAGAGGGATACGCAGTATTTT,CASSSAGRAERDTQYF
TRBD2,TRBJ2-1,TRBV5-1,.,TGCGCCAGCAGCTCCCTCGGAGCGGGAGGACACAATGAGCAGTTCTTC,CASSSLGAGGHNEQFF
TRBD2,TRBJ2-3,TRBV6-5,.,TGTGCCACCAAGCGGGGGAGTGCTAGCACAGATACGCAGTATTTT,CATKRGSASTDTQYF